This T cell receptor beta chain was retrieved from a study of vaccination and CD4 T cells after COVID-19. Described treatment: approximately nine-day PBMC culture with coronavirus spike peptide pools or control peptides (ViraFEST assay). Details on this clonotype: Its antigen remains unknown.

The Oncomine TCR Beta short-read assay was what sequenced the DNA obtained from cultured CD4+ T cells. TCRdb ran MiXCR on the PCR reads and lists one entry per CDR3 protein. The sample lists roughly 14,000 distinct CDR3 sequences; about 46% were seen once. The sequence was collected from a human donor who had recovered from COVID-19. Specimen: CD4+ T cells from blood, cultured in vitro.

The CDR3 loop reads CASSLGGPRFNQPQHF. As DNA, the CDR3 is TGTGCCAGCAGCTTAGGGGGCCCCAGGTTCAATCAGCCCCAGCATTTT. The V and J genes are TRBV7-9 and TRBJ1-5; the D gene is possibly TRBD1 (5 bases). Per germline, CDR1 SEHNR and CDR2 FQNEAQ (reference sequence). The CDR3 length is 16 residues. Trimming removed 1 base from V and 3 bases from J, with 13 bases in between. Full variable domain (rest looked up from reference TRBV7-9 and TRBJ1-5): DTGVSQNPRHKITKRGQNVTFRCDPISEHNRLYWYRQTLGQGPEFLTYFQNEAQLEKSRLLSDRFSAERPKGSFSTLEIQRTEQGDSAMYLCASSLGGPRFNQPQHFGDGTRLSIL.